The rows below give T cell receptor beta chains drawn from one sample of a study of CD8 T cells in ankylosing spondylitis. In TCRdb, the 5' RACE reads were re-called with MiXCR into one record per CDR3 protein. The sample has 150,000 or so distinct CDR3 sequences, around 10% seen once. The sequencing sample was made of blood, either unsorted or a sorted T cell fraction (not recorded which). The receptors derive from a male donor with ankylosing spondylitis or in good health (not recorded which). Each CDR3 is given with its conserved first and last residue. D genes are given only for firm matches. Clone size is stated in some rows and not others, as once, few, many or a class when expanded.

V gene	clone size	J gene	D gene	CDR3 protein	CDR3 DNA
TRBV18	.	TRBJ2-5	.	CASSRTGPQYF	TGTGCCAGCTCACGAACCGGGCCCCAGTACTTC
TRBV10-3	.	TRBJ1-2	.	CAISEGHYGYTF	TGTGCCATCAGTGAAGGGCACTATGGCTACACCTTC
TRBV20-1	many	TRBJ1-2	TRBD1	CSAEGPPEQGHYGYTF	TGCAGTGCTGAGGGGCCCCCGGAACAGGGGCACTATGGCTACACCTTC
TRBV10-3	many	TRBJ2-3	.	CAIGAKGGSTDTQYF	TGTGCCATCGGGGCGAAAGGAGGAAGCACAGATACGCAGTATTTT
TRBV3-1	many	TRBJ1-2	.	CASSQGAVFYGYTF	TGTGCCAGCAGCCAAGGGGCAGTGTTCTATGGCTACACCTTC
TRBV5-1	.	TRBJ2-1	.	CASSGDVGTRYNEQFF	TGCGCCAGCAGCGGGGACGTAGGTACTCGCTACAATGAGCAGTTCTTC
TRBV12-3/TRBV12-4	many	TRBJ2-5	.	CASSFRGGVVTIETQYF	TGTGCCAGCAGTTTTCGAGGCGGAGTTGTGACGATAGAGACCCAGTACTTC
TRBV21-1	many	TRBJ2-1	.	CASSKEEGGAQKDNEQFF	TGTGCCAGCAGCAAAGAAGAGGGCGGGGCTCAAAAAGACAATGAGCAGTTCTTC
TRBV20-1	.	TRBJ2-7	TRBD2	CSALGTSGVYEQYF	TGCAGTGCTCTAGGGACTAGCGGGGTCTACGAGCAGTACTTC
TRBV20-1	many	TRBJ2-2	.	CSASRFPGVANTGELFF	TGCAGTGCTAGCCGGTTCCCGGGAGTTGCGAACACCGGGGAGCTGTTTTTT
TRBV7-2	.	TRBJ2-5	.	CASSLTWGYQETQYF	TGTGCCAGCAGCTTAACATGGGGGTACCAAGAGACCCAGTACTTC
TRBV9	many	TRBJ1-2	.	CASLIYGYTF	TGTGCCAGCCTTATCTATGGCTACACCTTC
TRBV28	many	TRBJ1-5	.	CASRRVNNQPQHF	TGTGCCAGCAGGAGGGTTAATAATCAGCCCCAGCATTTT
TRBV15	many	TRBJ1-5	.	CATSRDSSTGGQPQHF	TGTGCCACCAGCAGAGATTCGTCGACAGGAGGCCAGCCCCAGCATTTT
TRBV20-1	many	TRBJ2-3	.	CSARLQEDTDTQYF	TGCAGTGCTAGACTACAGGAGGACACAGATACGCAGTATTTT
TRBV11-2	many	TRBJ2-7	TRBD2	CASSLLAGGPGYEQYF	TGTGCCAGCAGCTTACTCGCGGGAGGGCCTGGTTACGAGCAGTACTTC
TRBV20-1	many	TRBJ2-2	TRBD2	CSALAGGGTGELFF	TGCAGTGCCTTAGCGGGGGGGGGCACCGGGGAGCTGTTTTTT
TRBV6-1	many	TRBJ1-4	TRBD1	CASGGGTGQEKLFF	TGTGCCAGCGGAGGCGGGACAGGGCAAGAAAAACTGTTTTTT
TRBV15	many	TRBJ2-7	.	CATSRAAGSTGMTPYEQYF	TGTGCCACCAGCAGAGCTGCAGGGTCAACGGGGATGACGCCCTACGAGCAGTACTTC
TRBV7-2	few	TRBJ2-3	TRBD2	CASSLQAGGDTQYF	TGTGCCAGCAGCCTACAAGCGGGGGGAGATACGCAGTATTTT
TRBV20-1	many	TRBJ2-3	TRBD2	CSAWGFGTTTDTQYF	TGCAGTGCCTGGGGTTTTGGGACTACCACAGATACGCAGTATTTT
TRBV6-2/TRBV6-3	many	TRBJ2-1	.	CASKGFHEQFF	TGTGCCAGCAAAGGTTTTCATGAGCAGTTCTTC
TRBV6-1	many	TRBJ2-2	.	CASRSNTGELFF	TGTGCCAGCAGATCGAACACCGGGGAGCTGTTTTTT
TRBV28	many	TRBJ2-5	.	CASSLSLPSETQYF	TGTGCCAGCAGTTTATCCCTCCCTTCGGAGACCCAGTACTTC
TRBV5-6	.	TRBJ2-7	.	CASSPGRKYEQYF	TGTGCCAGCAGCCCCGGGCGAAAGTACGAGCAGTACTTC
TRBV3-1	few	TRBJ2-1	TRBD1	CASSQGQFYNEQFF	TGTGCCAGCAGCCAGGGACAGTTCTACAATGAGCAGTTCTTC